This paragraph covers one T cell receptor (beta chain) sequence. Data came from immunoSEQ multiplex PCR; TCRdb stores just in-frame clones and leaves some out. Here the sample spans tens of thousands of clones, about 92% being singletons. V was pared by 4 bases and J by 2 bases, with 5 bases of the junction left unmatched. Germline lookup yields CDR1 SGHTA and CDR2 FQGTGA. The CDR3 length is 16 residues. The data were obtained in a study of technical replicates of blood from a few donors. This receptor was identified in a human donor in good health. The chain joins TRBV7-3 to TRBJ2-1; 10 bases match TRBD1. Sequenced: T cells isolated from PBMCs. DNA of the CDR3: TGTGCCAGCAGCTATACCGGGACAGGGGCCTACAATGAGCAGTTCTTC. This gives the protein CASSYTGTGAYNEQFF.